The T cell receptor beta chain described here comes from a study of PD-L1 blockade in urothelial cancer. Study in general: T cell content in blood samples showed a median of about 140,000. Study-level points and caveats: Pretreatment clonality of the blood TCR repertoire below the median was predictive of superior survival.

The table lists this clone with a count of one. Its specificity is unknown. Germline CDR1 is SGHRS and CDR2 is YFSETQ. The CDR3 length is 16 residues. V trimming: 0 bases; J trimming: 6 bases; junction bases outside the gene matches: 8. Spike-ins of synthetic TCR analog templates went into each PCR. TCRdb's table, derived via immunoSEQ multiplex PCR, lists solely in-frame clones and lacks some. The data show 95,000 to 150,000 clones, with 86% seen just once and 2% to 3% held by the top ten. Indicated time point: peripheral blood 6 weeks after treatment start. The sequence was collected from a man aged 50 to 59 with urothelial cancer. The rearrangement links TRBV5-1 to TRBJ2-3, with 9 bases fitting TRBD2. Specimen: PBMCs, collected around atezolizumab (anti-PD-L1) treatment. The CDR3 DNA reads TGCGCCAGCAGCTTGGCCGGGGGACTAGCTTTCGATACGCAGTATTTT. This codes for CASSLAGGLAFDTQYF.